This passage covers 10 T cell receptor beta chains from one sample sequenced in a study of T-cell reconstitution after alpha-beta-depleted transplantation in children. Preparing the TCRbeta library involved the use of unique molecular identifiers. TCRdb passed the PCR reads through MiXCR, listing each CDR3 protein once. The data contain around 250,000 distinct CDR3 sequences, under 30% of them singletons. Sequenced material: PBMCs, taken before TCRalphabeta/CD19-depleted stem cell transplant. All receptors derive from a girl aged 2 to 10 with Fanconi anemia, due to receive a stem cell transplant.

The CDR3 nucleotides are TGCAGTGGGGGGGGAAGCAATCAGCCCCAGCATTTT. Translation gives CSGGGSNQPQHF. This chain links TRBV20-1 with TRBJ1-5, with a tentative D call TRBD1 (5 bases). Trimming stripped 7 bases from V and 1 base from J, with 8 bases between. The CDR3 is 12 amino acids. The germline gives CDR1 DFQATT, CDR2 SNEGSKA (reference sequence).

This clonotype was seen ten or more times. This sequence joins TRBV29-1 and TRBJ2-3; D may be TRBD1 (6 bases). Looked up from germline, CDR1 is SQVTM and CDR2 is ANQGSEA. This CDR3 has 14 amino acids. The ends were cut back, 4 bases at V and 2 bases at J, with 13 bases in the middle. The CDR3 DNA reads as TGCAGCGTTGTGGCGACAGGACCCACAGATACGCAGTATTTT. As protein: CSVVATGPTDTQYF.

This clonotype was detected many times. The rearrangement links TRBV5-5 to TRBJ1-3; D remains ambiguous. CDR1 is SGHKS and CDR2 is YYEKEE in the germline V gene (reference sequence). The CDR3 covers 12 residues. Trimming cost V 4 bases and J 4 bases, with 6 bases left between them. CDR3 loop: CASSGRGNTIYF. The CDR3 nucleotides read TGTGCCAGCAGCGGCAGGGGAAACACCATATATTTT.

This chain links TRBV20-1 with TRBJ1-1; 11 positions match TRBD1. V gave up 6 bases and J gave up 11 bases; unmatched junction bases: 5. Germline CDR1 reads DFQATT; CDR2 reads SNEGSKA (reference sequence). There are 11 residues in the CDR3. The CDR3 loop reads CSADRGPEAFF. In DNA, the CDR3 is TGCAGTGCGGACAGGGGGCCGGAGGCTTTCTTT.

Notes on this clonotype: A read error may produce the germline difference seen at one junction end. The rearrangement uses TRBV29-1 and TRBJ1-2; a weak D match, TRBD1 (6 bases). The CDR3 sequence is 14 residues long. Germline CDR1 SQVTM, CDR2 ANQGSEA. The CDR3 nucleotides are TGCAGCGTTGAAAGGGGGACCTCAGGGGCCTCGCCCCACTTC. Protein sequence: CSVERGTSGASPHF.

This clonotype was found many times. V is TRBV20-1 and J is TRBJ2-7; 7 bases are a match to TRBD1. Germline V gives CDR1 DFQATT, CDR2 SNEGSKA (reference sequence). The CDR3 loop spans 14 amino acids. Losses at the gene ends were 3 bases for V and 4 bases for J; bases not matched to a gene: 9. Here the CDR3 reads CSASRLGQIYEQYF. CDR3 sequence (DNA): TGCAGTGCTAGCCGATTGGGACAGATTTACGAGCAGTACTTC.

V usage is TRBV6-2 or TRBV6-3 and J usage is TRBJ2-1; 11 bases map to TRBD2. This CDR3 is 16 amino acids long. Germline V gives CDR1 MNHEY, CDR2 SVGEGT. V shed 2 bases, J shed 5 bases, and the junction held 5 bases outside the gene matches. CDR3 amino acids: CASSYQGLAVHNEQFF. The CDR3 nucleotides read TGTGCCAGCAGTTACCAGGGACTAGCGGTCCACAATGAGCAGTTCTTC.

The J gene is TRBJ2-3, the V gene TRBV20-1; D call uncertain. This CDR3 is 18 amino acids long. Germline V gives CDR1 DFQATT, CDR2 SNEGSKA (reference sequence). Trimming took 0 bases from V and 2 from J, leaving 21 bases between them. CDR3 sequence reads: CSARDPMAAAGFTDTQYF. The DNA of the CDR3 is TGCAGTGCTAGAGATCCTATGGCCGCCGCCGGGTTCACAGATACGCAGTATTTT.

This rearrangement joins TRBV28 to TRBJ2-3; 7 nucleotides align to TRBD2. Looked up from germline, CDR1 is MDHEN and CDR2 is SYDVKM. Losses at the gene ends were 5 bases for V and 2 bases for J; bases not matched to a gene: 7. CDR3 length: 15 residues. Here the CDR3 reads CASSLAGAPTDTQYF. The CDR3 DNA reads TGTGCCAGCAGTCTGGCGGGAGCCCCCACAGATACGCAGTATTTT.

Ten or more counts support this clonotype. The junction differs from germline at one of its ends, possibly a read error. V is TRBV29-1 and J is TRBJ1-1; perhaps TRBD1 as D (6 bases). This CDR3 has 12 amino acids. CDR1 and CDR2 from the germline V gene are SQVTM and ANQGSEA. CDR3 coding DNA: TGCAGCGCATGTTGTTGGGACACCGAAGCTTTCTTT. It is translated as CSACCWDTEAFF.